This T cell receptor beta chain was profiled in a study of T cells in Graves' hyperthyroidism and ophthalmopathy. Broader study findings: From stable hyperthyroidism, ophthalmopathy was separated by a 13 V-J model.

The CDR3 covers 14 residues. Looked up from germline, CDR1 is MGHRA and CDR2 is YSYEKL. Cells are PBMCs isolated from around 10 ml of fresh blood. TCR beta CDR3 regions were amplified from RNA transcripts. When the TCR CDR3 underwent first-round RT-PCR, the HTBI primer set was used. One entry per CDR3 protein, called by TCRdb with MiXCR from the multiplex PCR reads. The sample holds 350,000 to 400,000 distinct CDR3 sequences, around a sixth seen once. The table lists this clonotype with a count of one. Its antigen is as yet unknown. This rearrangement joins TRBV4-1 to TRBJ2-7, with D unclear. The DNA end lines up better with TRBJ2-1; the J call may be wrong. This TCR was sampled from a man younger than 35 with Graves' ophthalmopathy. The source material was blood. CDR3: CASSQDSDNYEQFF. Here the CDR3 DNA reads TGCGCCAGCAGCCAAGACAGCGACAACTACGAGCAGTTCTTC.